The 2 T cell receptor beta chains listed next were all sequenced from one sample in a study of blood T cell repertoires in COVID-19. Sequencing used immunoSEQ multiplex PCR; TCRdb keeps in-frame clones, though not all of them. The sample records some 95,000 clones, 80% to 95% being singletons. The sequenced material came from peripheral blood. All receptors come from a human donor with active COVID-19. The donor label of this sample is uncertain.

The CDR3 DNA reads TGCGCCAGCAGCCCGGACGGACGGGGAGAGACCCAGTACTTC. It translates to CASSPDGRGETQYF. The chain combines TRBV5-1 with TRBJ2-5, with TRBD2 as a possible D gene (5 bases). Germline V lookup: CDR1 SGHRS, CDR2 YFSETQ. Trimming removed 4 bases from V and 4 bases from J, with 14 bases in between. The CDR3 runs to 14 residues.

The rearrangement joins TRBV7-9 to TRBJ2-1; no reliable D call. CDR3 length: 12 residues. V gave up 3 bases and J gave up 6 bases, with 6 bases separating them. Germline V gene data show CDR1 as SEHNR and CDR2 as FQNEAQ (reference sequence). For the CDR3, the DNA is TGTGCCAGCAGCTTCGGTCGCAATGAGCAGTTCTTC. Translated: CASSFGRNEQFF.